The source of this T cell receptor beta chain is a study of neoadjuvant anti-PD-1 for oral cavity cancer. Study at large: Patients without progression received a fourth nivolumab dose around day 43, then surgical resection on days 50-56. Study-wide results and caveats: Treg/Th17 ratio rose with pretreatment blood and fell with post-treatment tumor TCRbeta clonality. Only a few patients per response group were TCR-analyzed; validation needed.

About this clone: Antigen specificity is unknown.

Time point specified: after neoadjuvant nivolumab, at surgical resection. Analysis of PBMCs was direct, with no culture step. The table came from immunoSEQ multiplex PCR; TCRdb's copy has only in-frame clones and leaves some out. The table records some 8,400 clones, 50% to 80% of them present only once. The CDR3 loop spans 15 amino acids. The V end was cut by 4 bases, the J end by 4 bases, with 14 bases between. Germline CDR1 and CDR2: SGHTA and FQGNSA. V and J are TRBV7-2 and TRBJ2-1, with D perhaps matching TRBD2 (5 bases). The receptor comes from a person between 40 and 85 years old with oral cavity squamous cell carcinoma. The source material was PBMCs, sampled after nivolumab (anti-PD-1) treatment. The CDR3 is CASSSDGAVYNEQFF. DNA of the CDR3: TGTGCCAGCAGCTCGGACGGAGCGGTGTACAATGAGCAGTTCTTC.